The 24 T cell receptor beta chains in this list originate from one sample, sequenced in a study of low-dose radiotherapy and immunotherapy resistance in tumors. With TRAV- and TRBV-specific primers, first-strand cDNA was made, covering the alpha and beta chains. It was with a constant-region primer and a V-primer adapter that TCRs were amplified over roughly 20 PCR cycles. TCRdb reprocessed the reads with MiXCR, giving one entry per CDR3 protein. The sample has under 20,000 distinct CDR3 sequences, around 72% seen once; the top ten hold 9.5% to 12%. Source of these receptors: a human donor with advanced metastatic prostate, ovarian, gallbladder or colorectal cancer (not recorded which). This table probably holds off-target reads from a library built for another chain.

V and J are TRBV6-1 and TRBJ1-6, with D perhaps TRBD1 (5 bases). Germline V lookup: CDR1 MNHNS, CDR2 SASEGT. The CDR3 contains 12 residues. Trimming pared 5 bases from V and 11 bases from J, leaving 10 bases between. The CDR3 bases are TGTGCCAGCAGTCTCGGGACGACACCCCTCCACTTT. Translating it yields CASSLGTTPLHF.

J is TRBJ2-2 and V is TRBV19, with 13 nucleotides matching TRBD2. The CDR3 spans 19 residues. Germline V CDR1 and CDR2: LNHDA, SQIVND (reference sequence). The V gene end was trimmed by 6 bases and the J gene end by 1 base; junction bases not matched to a gene: 11. The CDR3, as DNA: TGTGCCAGTAGGCCTAGGACTAGCGGGAGATCCGTGAACACCGGGGAGCTGTTTTTT. Its translation is CASRPRTSGRSVNTGELFF.

The gene calls are TRBV14 and TRBJ2-2; TRBD1 might be the D (6 bases). Between the trimmed V and J ends, which lost 4 bases and 0 bases, there was a span of 12 bases. CDR3 size: 16 residues. Germline CDR1 reads SGHDN; CDR2 reads FVKESK. DNA of the CDR3: TGTGCCAGCAGCCGCCAGGGGCCTTCGAACACCGGGGAGCTGTTTTTT. Translated, it gives CASSRQGPSNTGELFF.

The chain has TRBV2 and TRBJ2-4; D not resolved. Trimming took 5 bases from V and 7 from J, leaving 12 bases between them. The CDR3 has 13 residues. CDR1 and CDR2 from the germline V gene are SNHLY and FYNNEI. The CDR3 loop reads CASSPVLINIQYF. In nucleotides, the CDR3 is TGTGCCAGCAGTCCGGTCCTAATTAACATTCAGTACTTC. Combining the CDR3 with reference TRBV2 and TRBJ2-4 gives the whole variable domain EPEVTQTPSHQVTQMGQEVILRCVPISNHLYFYWYRQILGQKVEFLVSFYNNEISEKSEIFDDQFSVERPDGSNFTLKIRSTKLEDSAMYFCASSPVLINIQYFGAGTRLSVL.

The chain has TRBV2 and TRBJ2-2; perhaps TRBD2 as D (5 bases). The germline V gene has CDR1 SNHLY and CDR2 FYNNEI. V lost 4 bases and J lost 6, with 12 bases in between. The CDR3 spans 14 residues. CDR3 nucleotides: TGTGCCAGCAGTGCCCCTGGGAGCGCCGGGGAGCTGTTTTTT. The encoded protein is CASSAPGSAGELFF.

The V gene is TRBV2, the J gene TRBJ1-4, with D unclear. The germline V gene has CDR1 SNHLY and CDR2 FYNNEI. The CDR3 is made up of 14 amino acids. The ends were cut back, 1 base at V and 5 bases at J, with 8 bases in the middle. CDR3 loop: CASSEEGRNEKLFF. The CDR3 DNA sequence: TGTGCCAGCAGTGAAGAAGGCAGAAATGAAAAACTGTTTTTT.

The chain combines TRBV11-3 with TRBJ2-1, with no clear D. The CDR3 sequence is 15 residues long. Germline V gives CDR1 SGHNT, CDR2 YENEEA. The ends were cut back, 5 bases at V and 2 bases at J, with 13 bases in the middle. This chain's CDR3 is CASSRGYTTYNEQFF. In DNA, the CDR3 is TGTGCCAGCAGCCGAGGTTATACTACCTACAATGAGCAGTTCTTC.

V usage is TRBV19 and J usage is TRBJ2-7, with D perhaps TRBD2 (6 bases). Germline-derived CDR1 and CDR2 are LNHDA and SQIVND (reference sequence). V was clipped by 5 bases and J by 2 bases, with 13 bases between them. The CDR3 loop spans 14 amino acids. CDR3 region: CASSAGTLPYEQYF. CDR3 sequence (DNA): TGTGCCAGTAGTGCCGGGACTTTACCCTACGAGCAGTACTTC.

This sequence joins TRBV5-1 and TRBJ2-1; 8 bases match TRBD2. The germline V gene encodes CDR1 SGHRS and CDR2 YFSETQ. Trimming took 0 bases from V and 8 from J; bases not matched to a gene: 4. CDR3 length equals 14 residues. The CDR3 coding sequence is TGCGCCAGCAGCTTGGGGTCGACTAGCGATGAGCAGTTCTTC. It encodes CASSLGSTSDEQFF.

This clonotype was seen once. V gene TRBV7-6 combines with J gene TRBJ2-2; maybe TRBD2 (6 bases). The CDR3 is 14 residues long. Germline V gene sequence: CDR1 SGHVS, CDR2 FNYEAQ. Trimming took 1 base from V and 9 from J, leaving 12 bases between them. CDR3 amino acids: CASSLGGVSRELFF. The CDR3 coding sequence is TGTGCCAGCAGCTTAGGGGGGGTCTCCAGGGAGCTGTTTTTT.

Remarks on this clonotype: It is unclear where the CDR3 begins or ends on the DNA, so no DNA is shown, and the CDR3 is as TCRdb lists it. This chain joins TRBV7-9 and TRBJ1-4; TRBD1 is the table's D call, not checked against the DNA. The germline V gene has CDR1 SEHNR and CDR2 FQNEAQ (reference sequence). A total of 15 residues make up the CDR3, ends included. CDR3 sequence reads: CASSTSTGPLEKLFF.

The rearrangement joins TRBV12-3 or TRBV12-4 to TRBJ1-2, with TRBD1 matching 9 bases. The CDR3 extends over 19 amino acids. V was pared by 6 bases and J by 6 bases, with 23 bases of the junction left unmatched. The CDR3 loop reads CASSHRGPGQGFPVNGYTF. The CDR3 nucleotides read TGTGCCAGCAGCCACAGAGGACCGGGACAGGGATTTCCCGTCAATGGCTACACCTTC.

This chain uses TRBV6-6 with TRBJ1-2; D perhaps matches TRBD1 (5 bases). Trimming removed 6 bases from V and 3 bases from J, with 11 bases in between. From germline, CDR1 is MNHNY and CDR2 SVGAGI (reference sequence). The CDR3 loop spans 13 amino acids. CDR3 in DNA: TGTGCCAGCAGGTCTCGGGGCGACTATGGCTACACCTTC. Residues: CASRSRGDYGYTF.

This clonotype has just a few counts. This chain joins TRBV6-8 and TRBJ2-7; D gene unclear. The ends were cut back, 2 bases at V and 3 bases at J, with 8 bases in the middle. Germline V CDR1 and CDR2: MNHGY, SAAAGT. The CDR3 length is 13 residues. The CDR3 DNA follows: TGTGCCAGCAGTTACGTTTCGGGCTACGAGCAGTACTTC. Translation: CASSYVSGYEQYF.

The chain joins TRBV12-3 or TRBV12-4 to TRBJ2-1; TRBD1 or TRBD2 may be the D gene (5 bases each). With 6 bases removed from V and 3 bases from J, the gap between germline ends came to 15 bases. The CDR3 has 15 residues. CDR3 amino acids: CASSIAGTDYNEQFF. DNA for the CDR3: TGTGCCAGCAGCATCGCCGGGACCGACTACAATGAGCAGTTCTTC.

This chain uses TRBV6-1 with TRBJ2-3, with TRBD1 as a possible D gene (8 bases). This CDR3 spans 14 amino acids. From germline, CDR1 is MNHNS and CDR2 SASEGT. V lost 8 bases, J lost 5 bases, and 17 bases lay in between. The CDR3 region is CASGRTGGGDTQYF. The DNA of the CDR3 is TGTGCCAGCGGGCGAACAGGGGGGGGAGATACGCAGTATTTT.

The DNA for the CDR3 is TGTGCCAGCAGCTTGACGGAGACCCAGTACTTC. Residues: CASSLTETQYF. V usage is TRBV5-6 and J usage is TRBJ2-5; D not certain. The V and J ends lost 1 base and 5 bases respectively, with 3 bases between them. The V gene's germline CDR1 is SGHDT and CDR2 YYEEEE. The length of the CDR3 is 11 residues. The full variable domain, completed using reference TRBV5-6 and TRBJ2-5, is DAGVTQSPTHLIKTRGQQVTLRCSPKSGHDTVSWYQQALGQGPQFIFQYYEEEERQRGNFPDRFSGHQFPNYSSELNVNALLLGDSALYLCASSLTETQYFGPGTRLLVL.

This clonotype was detected only a few times. V is TRBV19 and J is TRBJ1-6, with 7 bases aligning to TRBD1. CDR1 is LNHDA and CDR2 is SQIVND in the germline V gene (reference sequence). The CDR3 loop spans 14 amino acids. The trim removed 7 bases at V and 7 bases at J, leaving 7 bases unmatched. The CDR3 bases are TGTGCCAGTAAAGGGACAGCTCCAAATTCACCCCTCCACTTT. It encodes CASKGTAPNSPLHF.

V and J are TRBV10-3 and TRBJ1-5; the D gene is possibly TRBD1 (5 bases). This CDR3 contains 15 residues. Germline values: CDR1 ENHRY, CDR2 SYGVKD. Trimming took off 0 bases at V and 0 bases at J, with 6 bases between the two ends. The chain's CDR3 is CAISESGTSNQPQHF. In DNA form, the CDR3 reads TGTGCCATCAGTGAGTCGGGGACTAGCAATCAGCCCCAGCATTTT.

The rearrangement joins TRBV12-3 or TRBV12-4 to TRBJ1-6; D gene unclear. The CDR3 loop spans 15 amino acids. Trimming cost V 5 bases and J 0 bases, with 8 bases left between them. The CDR3 protein is CASSRGSSYNSPLHF. As DNA, the CDR3 is TGTGCCAGCAGTCGAGGGAGCTCCTATAATTCACCCCTCCACTTT.

The chain uses TRBV6-6 and TRBJ1-2; 10 bases align to TRBD1. The V gene end was trimmed by 5 bases and the J gene end by 8 bases; junction bases not matched to a gene: 8. Per the germline V gene, CDR1 is MNHNY and CDR2 is SVGAGI (reference sequence). The CDR3 extends over 14 amino acids. This chain's CDR3 is CASSGTGTGEGYTF. The CDR3 DNA follows: TGTGCCAGCAGTGGAACCGGGACAGGGGAAGGCTACACCTTC.

This chain uses TRBV5-1 with TRBJ2-1, with 12 nucleotides matching TRBD2. The CDR3 loop spans 15 amino acids. Trimming removed 4 bases from V and 10 bases from J; junction bases left unmatched: 9. Germline CDR1 SGHRS, CDR2 YFSETQ. The CDR3 protein is CASSASSGGANEQFF. CDR3 in DNA: TGCGCCAGCAGCGCATCTAGCGGGGGGGCCAACGAGCAGTTCTTC.

The V and J genes are TRBV6-1 and TRBJ1-1; no firm D call. Germline V CDR1 and CDR2: MNHNS, SASEGT. The CDR3 sequence is 11 residues long. Trimming pared 4 bases from V and 1 base from J, leaving 1 base between. The CDR3 here is CASSGNTEAFF. For the CDR3, the DNA is TGTGCCAGCAGTGGGAACACTGAAGCTTTCTTT.

The chain has TRBV2 and TRBJ1-1; no reliable D call. This CDR3 contains 13 residues. The germline V and J ends were trimmed by 5 bases and 4 bases, with 11 bases remaining between them. Germline V gene lookup returns CDR1 SNHLY and CDR2 FYNNEI. CDR3 region: CASSLEVGTEAFF. For the CDR3, the DNA is TGTGCCAGCAGTCTGGAGGTTGGCACTGAAGCTTTCTTT.